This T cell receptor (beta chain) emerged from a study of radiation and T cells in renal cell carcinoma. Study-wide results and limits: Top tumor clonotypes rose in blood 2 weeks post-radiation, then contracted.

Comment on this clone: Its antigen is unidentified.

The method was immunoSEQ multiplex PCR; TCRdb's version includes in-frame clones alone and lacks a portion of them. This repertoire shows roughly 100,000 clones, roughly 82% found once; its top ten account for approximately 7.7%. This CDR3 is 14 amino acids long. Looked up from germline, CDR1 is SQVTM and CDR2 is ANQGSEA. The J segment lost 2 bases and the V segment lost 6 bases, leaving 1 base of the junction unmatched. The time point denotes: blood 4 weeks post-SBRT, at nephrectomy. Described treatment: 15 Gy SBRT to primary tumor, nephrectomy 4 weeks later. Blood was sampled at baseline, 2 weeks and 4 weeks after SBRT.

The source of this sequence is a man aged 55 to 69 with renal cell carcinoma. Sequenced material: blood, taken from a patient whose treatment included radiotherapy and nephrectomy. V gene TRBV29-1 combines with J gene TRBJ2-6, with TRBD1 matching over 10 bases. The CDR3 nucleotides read TGCAGCGTGGGACAGGGGACTGGGGCCAACGTCCTGACTTTC. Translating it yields CSVGQGTGANVLTF.